The 19 T cell receptor beta chains below were found in one sample sequenced in a study of response to subunit inactivated influenza vaccine. TCRdb itself ran the RT-PCR reads through MiXCR, one entry per CDR3 protein. The table has about 650,000 distinct CDR3 sequences, 14% seen once. The sequencing here drew on PBMCs from blood, taken approximately 15 days before vaccination. Source of these receptors: a man between 45 and 60 years old who received an inactivated influenza vaccine.

This clonotype has only a few counts. The genes are TRBV7-2 and TRBJ1-1, with a possible D match to TRBD1 (5 bases). In germline, CDR1 is SGHTA, CDR2 FQGNSA. The CDR3 runs 17 residues. V shed 0 bases and J shed 3 bases, with 17 bases lying between them. CDR3 DNA: TGTGCCAGCAGCTTAGCGGCAGGGTTAAGAGGTTACACTGAAGCTTTCTTT. It is translated as CASSLAAGLRGYTEAFF.

This clonotype was detected only a few times. J is TRBJ2-3 and V is TRBV5-1, with a tentative D call TRBD1 (6 bases). This CDR3 region has 15 residues. With 4 bases removed from V and 4 bases from J, the gap between germline ends came to 16 bases. Germline CDR1 reads SGHRS; CDR2 reads YFSETQ. CDR3 residues: CASSVRDTQADTQYF. Written as DNA, the CDR3 is TGCGCCAGCAGCGTCCGGGACACGCAGGCAGATACGCAGTATTTT.

The sample holds many counts of this clonotype. The chain recombines TRBV20-1 with TRBJ2-1; 8 nucleotides agree with TRBD2. The J segment lost 2 bases and the V segment lost 5 bases, leaving 5 bases of the junction unmatched. Germline loops: CDR1 DFQATT, CDR2 SNEGSKA (reference sequence). The CDR3 contains 14 residues. This CDR3 reads CSASLAGPYNEQFF. In nucleotides, the CDR3 is TGCAGTGCTTCGCTAGCGGGCCCCTACAATGAGCAGTTCTTC.

This clonotype has more than one count but fewer than ten. The chain combines TRBV9 with TRBJ2-6, with D perhaps TRBD1 (6 bases). CDR1 and CDR2 from the germline V gene are SGDLS and YYNGEE. The ends were cut back, 0 bases at V and 2 bases at J, with 18 bases in the middle. The CDR3 has 19 amino acids. CDR3 sequence (DNA): TGTGCCAGCAGCGTAGCGATGGGGGCCATCAGACCTGGGGCCAACGTCCTGACTTTC. Protein: CASSVAMGAIRPGANVLTF.

In its sample, this clonotype was seen a few times. This chain joins TRBV28 and TRBJ2-5, with 7 positions matching TRBD2. From germline, CDR1 is MDHEN and CDR2 SYDVKM. There are 16 residues in the CDR3. V lost 5 bases, J lost 0 bases, and 9 bases stayed unmatched. CDR3 region: CASSGWGGTHQETQYF. In nucleotides, the CDR3 is TGTGCCAGCAGTGGCTGGGGGGGAACCCACCAAGAGACCCAGTACTTC.

This clonotype appeared a few times. The chain recombines TRBV25-1 with TRBJ1-2; no firm D call. Trimming pared 2 bases from V and 2 bases from J, leaving 12 bases between. The CDR3 extends over 15 amino acids. Germline loops: CDR1 MGHDK, CDR2 SYGVNS. CDR3 residues: CASSENSRANYGYTF. CDR3 DNA: TGTGCCAGCAGTGAAAATTCACGGGCGAACTATGGCTACACCTTC.

The rearrangement uses TRBV4-1 and TRBJ1-1; D is unclear. Germline V gene lookup returns CDR1 MGHRA and CDR2 YSYEKL. V lost 1 base and J lost 1, with 10 bases in between. The CDR3 is 15 residues long. This chain's CDR3 is CASSQVPLRNTEAFF. The CDR3 DNA reads as TGCGCCAGCAGCCAAGTCCCCTTAAGGAACACTGAAGCTTTCTTT.

This clonotype appeared many times. CDR3 loop: CASSLRAGDTQYF. The CDR3 bases are TGCGCCAGCAGCCTGCGGGCGGGAGATACGCAGTATTTT. This chain joins TRBV4-3 and TRBJ2-3; tentatively, D is TRBD2 (5 bases). Trimming took off 4 bases at V and 5 bases at J, with 10 bases between the two ends. Germline V gene lookup returns CDR1 LGHNA and CDR2 YSLEER. This CDR3 comprises 13 residues.

This clonotype has more than one count but fewer than ten. The genes are TRBV12-3 or TRBV12-4 and TRBJ2-1; a weak D match, TRBD2 (5 bases). The V end lost 2 bases, the J end lost 6 bases, and 11 bases lay between the germline ends. The CDR3 consists of 14 residues. The DNA for the CDR3 is TGTGCCAGCAGTTTAAGAGAGGGCGGCAATGAGCAGTTCTTC. Translation gives CASSLREGGNEQFF.

In its sample, this clonotype was seen many times. The rearrangement joins TRBV12-3 or TRBV12-4 to TRBJ2-2, with 9 bases that match TRBD2. The CDR3 spans 16 residues. Germline trimming cut 5 bases from V and 7 bases from J; bases unmatched to any gene: 11. The CDR3 coding sequence is TGTGCCAGCAGTCCGGCCGGTGCGGGGGGGTTCGGGGAGCTGTTTTTT. Translation gives CASSPAGAGGFGELFF.

The gene calls are TRBV30 and TRBJ1-6, with D hard to call. This CDR3 comprises 12 residues. Per the germline V gene, CDR1 is GTSNPN and CDR2 is SVGIG (reference sequence). Trimming pared 4 bases from V and 6 bases from J, leaving 7 bases between. The CDR3 here is CAWTEGNSPLHF. Here the CDR3 DNA reads TGTGCCTGGACTGAGGGTAATTCACCCCTCCACTTT. The whole variable domain, remainder taken from reference TRBV30 and TRBJ1-6, is SQTIHQWPATLVQPVGSPLSLECTVEGTSNPNLYWYRQAAGRGLQLLFYSVGIGQISSEVPQNLSASRPQDRQFILSSKKLLLSDSGFYLCAWTEGNSPLHFGNGTRLTVT.

The chain links TRBV11-2 to TRBJ2-3; D is possibly TRBD2 (5 bases). Trimming took off 5 bases at V and 1 base at J, with 10 bases between the two ends. This CDR3 is 14 amino acids long. Per germline, CDR1 SGHAT and CDR2 FQNNGV. This CDR3 reads CASSLRTGTDTQYF. The CDR3 coding sequence is TGTGCCAGCAGCCTAAGGACTGGCACAGATACGCAGTATTTT.

The rearrangement links TRBV20-1 to TRBJ2-1; 10 positions match TRBD2. Germline CDR1 is DFQATT and CDR2 is SNEGSKA (reference sequence). The CDR3 has 14 amino acids. V lost 6 bases and J lost 5; bases outside the gene matches: 7. The DNA for the CDR3 is TGCAGTGCCATTCCGGGACTAGCGAACAATGAGCAGTTCTTC. Translating it yields CSAIPGLANNEQFF.

The gene calls are TRBV11-2 and TRBJ1-1; TRBD1 is a possible D gene (6 bases). Germline-derived CDR1 and CDR2 are SGHAT and FQNNGV. This CDR3 contains 18 residues. The V gene lost 0 bases and the J gene lost 3 bases, with 20 bases spanning the gap. CDR3 loop: CASSLDEFGGLSYTEAFF. As DNA, the CDR3 is TGTGCCAGCAGCTTAGATGAATTTGGGGGCCTCTCTTACACTGAAGCTTTCTTT.

The CDR3 DNA follows: TGCGCCAGCAGCTTGGCCGAGGGGCTAGGCTACACCTTC. Translating it yields CASSLAEGLGYTF. The chain carries TRBV5-1 and TRBJ1-2; D is possibly TRBD1 (5 bases). Germline CDR1 is SGHRS and CDR2 is YFSETQ. The ends were cut back, 0 bases at V and 8 bases at J, with 11 bases in the middle. The CDR3 has 13 residues.

The rearrangement uses TRBV20-1 and TRBJ1-1, with D perhaps TRBD1 (6 bases). This CDR3 is 14 amino acids long. Germline V CDR1 and CDR2: DFQATT, SNEGSKA (reference sequence). The V end was cut by 5 bases, the J end by 4 bases, with 17 bases between. This chain's CDR3 is CSASSGGGGTEAFF. The CDR3 coding sequence is TGCAGTGCTTCATCGGGGGGAGGGGGCACTGAAGCTTTCTTT.

This clonotype was counted a few times. This chain joins TRBV9 and TRBJ2-1; D is unclear. The germline CDR1 and CDR2 sequences are SGDLS and YYNGEE. Trimming removed 1 base at V and 7 bases at J, with 12 bases between. The CDR3 extends over 14 amino acids. CDR3 nucleotide sequence: TGTGCCAGCAGCGTATCCGGCATGCATAATGAGCAGTTCTTC. It yields the protein CASSVSGMHNEQFF.

V and J are TRBV7-3 and TRBJ2-7; a weak D match, TRBD2 (5 bases). The V gene lost 2 bases and the J gene lost 5 bases, with 13 bases spanning the gap. This CDR3 is 14 amino acids long. Germline V gene sequence: CDR1 SGHTA, CDR2 FQGTGA. The CDR3 sequence: CASSLGSATNEQYF. The CDR3 nucleotides are TGTGCCAGCAGCTTAGGTAGCGCGACCAACGAGCAGTACTTC.

This chain uses TRBV15 with TRBJ1-1; tentative D call: TRBD1 (5 bases). The CDR3 has 13 amino acids. Germline assignment: CDR1 LNHNV and CDR2 YYDKDF (reference sequence). V was trimmed by 5 bases and J by 7 bases, leaving 14 bases between them. The CDR3 nucleotides are TGTGCCACCAGCCGGGCGGTCGGGGGTGAAGCTTTCTTT. Translated, it gives CATSRAVGGEAFF.